The 23 T cell receptor beta chains given below trace back to one sample, sequenced in a study of T cells in localized non-small cell lung cancer. Using immunoSEQ multiplex PCR, the repertoire was profiled, and TCRdb retains in-frame clones only, with some absent. The table includes around 1,900 clones, roughly a sixth detected once. The sequencing used lung tumor tissue, collected before any cancer treatment. Source of these receptors: a female donor older than 55 with stage I squamous cell lung carcinoma.

By share, this clone counts as medium-sized (0.01 to 0.1%). The rearrangement uses TRBV11-3 and TRBJ2-5, with 7 nucleotides matching TRBD2. The CDR3 covers 17 residues. The trim removed 3 bases at V and 3 bases at J, leaving 13 bases unmatched. Germline V gene sequence: CDR1 SGHNT, CDR2 YENEEA. The CDR3 loop is CASSFTSWTGREETQYF. CDR3 nucleotides: TGTGCCAGCAGCTTTACATCTTGGACTGGGAGGGAAGAGACCCAGTACTTC.

This sequence joins TRBV9 and TRBJ2-7; 7 bases fit TRBD2. The CDR3 has 14 residues. V lost 4 bases, J lost 4 bases, and 8 bases stayed unmatched. The germline gives CDR1 SGDLS, CDR2 YYNGEE. The CDR3 sequence: CASSLRGDYYEQYF. Written as DNA, the CDR3 is TGTGCCAGCAGCCTCCGGGGGGACTATTACGAGCAGTACTTC.

CDR3 in amino acids: CASSLGRSEADTQYF. In DNA form, the CDR3 reads TGTGCCAGCAGCTTAGGGAGAAGTGAGGCGGATACGCAGTATTTT. The V gene is TRBV11-3, the J gene TRBJ2-3; D gene ambiguous. CDR1 and CDR2 (germline): SGHNT, YENEEA. The V end was cut by 1 base, the J end by 6 bases, with 14 bases between. The CDR3 consists of 15 residues.

In its sample, this clone was seen a few times. The chain uses TRBV9 and TRBJ2-2; TRBD1 aligns across 9 bases. From germline, CDR1 is SGDLS and CDR2 YYNGEE. The length of the CDR3 is 17 residues. V lost 0 bases to trimming and J lost 4 bases; unmatched junction nucleotides: 7. CDR3 loop: CASSVGLGQGTTGELFF. The CDR3 DNA is TGTGCCAGCAGCGTAGGATTGGGACAGGGTACCACCGGGGAGCTGTTTTTT.

This clone was counted a few times. CDR3 in amino acids: CASRRRSGFGLLNNEQFF. The CDR3 DNA sequence: TGTGCCAGCCGCCGACGGAGCGGGTTTGGCCTCTTGAACAATGAGCAGTTCTTC. V usage is TRBV10-3 and J usage is TRBJ2-1, with D possibly being TRBD2 (6 bases). The CDR3 has 18 amino acids. Between the trimmed V and J ends, which lost 10 bases and 5 bases, there was a span of 30 bases. The germline gives CDR1 ENHRY, CDR2 SYGVKD.

Sample share makes this clone medium-sized (0.01 to 0.1%). The chain links TRBV11-3 to TRBJ2-7; 11 bases agree with TRBD2. The CDR3 loop spans 14 amino acids. In germline, CDR1 is SGHNT, CDR2 YENEEA. Losses at the gene ends were 5 bases for V and 3 bases for J; bases not matched to a gene: 3. CDR3 nucleotides: TGTGCCAGCAGCGCGGGACTAGCGGACTACGAGCAGTACTTC. Amino acids: CASSAGLADYEQYF.

The chain employs TRBV11-3 and TRBJ1-4; no reliable D call. Trimming left V 5 bases short and J 0 bases short, with 10 bases between. Per germline, CDR1 SGHNT and CDR2 YENEEA. This CDR3 is built from 15 residues. CDR3 amino acids: CASSVSGATNEKLFF. CDR3 DNA sequence: TGTGCCAGCAGCGTGTCTGGGGCAACTAATGAAAAACTGTTTTTT.

This clone was counted between two and nine times. The chain recombines TRBV5-1 with TRBJ1-1, with TRBD1 matching over 9 bases. This CDR3 contains 16 residues. Trimming at V came to 4 bases and at J to 1 base, leaving 8 bases not matched to a gene. The germline gives CDR1 SGHRS, CDR2 YFSETQ. The CDR3 is CASSRDRVTTNTEAFF. CDR3 in DNA: TGCGCCAGCAGCCGGGACAGGGTAACGACGAACACTGAAGCTTTCTTT.

This clone showed up just a few times. The V gene is TRBV11-3, the J gene TRBJ2-7; TRBD1 matches 7 bases. Trimming took 5 bases from V and 1 from J; bases not matched to a gene: 5. Germline V CDR1 and CDR2: SGHNT, YENEEA. CDR3 size: 14 residues. CDR3 in DNA: TGTGCCAGCAGCCCCTCGACAGGGTCCTACGAGCAGTACTTC. It is translated as CASSPSTGSYEQYF.

This clone was counted only a few times. Because the CDR3's place on the DNA is in doubt, the DNA is left out and the CDR3 is given as listed by TCRdb. The rearrangement links TRBV11-3 to TRBJ1-4. Ends included, the CDR3 has 17 residues. CDR1 and CDR2 (germline): SGHNT, YENEEA. This chain's CDR3 is CASSLEPVLTFGEKLFF.

The V and J genes are TRBV19 and TRBJ2-7, with D perhaps TRBD1 or TRBD2 (5 bases each). The V gene lost 1 base and the J gene lost 7 bases, with 14 bases spanning the gap. The germline gives CDR1 LNHDA, CDR2 SQIVND (reference sequence). This CDR3 is 14 amino acids long. The CDR3 reads CASSIGGTTVEQYF. The CDR3 bases are TGTGCCAGTAGTATAGGAGGGACCACTGTGGAGCAGTACTTC.

V gene TRBV5-1 combines with J gene TRBJ2-1; 13 positions agree with TRBD2. Trimming took 4 bases from V and 10 from J; bases not matched to a gene: 8. CDR3 size: 15 residues. Germline CDR1 reads SGHRS; CDR2 reads YFSETQ. The CDR3 coding sequence is TGCGCCAGCAGCCTAGGACTAGCGGGAGTGGGGGAGCAGTTCTTC. Protein sequence: CASSLGLAGVGEQFF.

This chain connects TRBV25-1 to TRBJ1-4; 8 positions match TRBD1. V dropped 2 bases and J dropped 6; count of bases not matched to a gene: 11. Germline V gene sequence: CDR1 MGHDK, CDR2 SYGVNS. This CDR3 spans 17 amino acids. The CDR3 loop is CASSEESETGVDEKLFF. CDR3 DNA: TGTGCCAGCAGTGAAGAATCGGAGACAGGGGTTGATGAAAAACTGTTTTTT.

This clone was seen only a few times. V is TRBV6-1 and J is TRBJ1-3, with D possibly matching TRBD1 (6 bases). Germline lookup yields CDR1 MNHNS and CDR2 SASEGT. V was trimmed by 0 bases and J by 0 bases, leaving 9 bases between them. The CDR3 loop spans 16 amino acids. The CDR3 DNA sequence: TGTGCCAGCAGTGAAGCAGGAGGGGGCTCTGGAAACACCATATATTTT. This gives the protein CASSEAGGGSGNTIYF.

This clone was recorded a few times. The chain has TRBV9 and TRBJ2-1; the match to TRBD2 covers 9 bases. The V and J ends lost 5 bases and 6 bases, in that order; junction bases with no gene match: 12. Germline CDR1 and CDR2: SGDLS and YYNGEE. The CDR3 totals 16 residues. CDR3 bases: TGTGCCAGCAGAGGGTTAGCGGGAGAGAGATTCAATGAGCAGTTCTTC. It encodes CASRGLAGERFNEQFF.

Details on this clone: The junction and the germline gene differ at one end; a read error may be behind it. The chain employs TRBV6-8 and TRBJ2-7; 10 bases map to TRBD1. The germline V gene encodes CDR1 MNHGY and CDR2 SAAAGT. The CDR3 loop spans 13 amino acids. The CDR3 sequence: CASSDRGPYEQYF. Here the CDR3 DNA reads TGTGCCAGCAGTGACAGGGGGCCCTATGAGCAGTACTTC.

The sample holds a few counts of this clone. The CDR3 sequence is CASSRRDGEGEQYF. CDR3 in DNA: TGTGCCAGCAGCCGACGGGACGGCGAGGGCGAGCAGTACTTC. The rearrangement uses TRBV11-3 and TRBJ2-7; perhaps D is TRBD1 or TRBD2 (5 bases each). Trimming took off 5 bases at V and 6 bases at J, with 17 bases between the two ends. This CDR3 contains 14 residues. Looked up from germline, CDR1 is SGHNT and CDR2 is YENEEA.

This clone was counted many times. This sequence joins TRBV11-3 and TRBJ1-2, with TRBD1 matching 7 bases. Germline V lookup: CDR1 SGHNT, CDR2 YENEEA. Trimming removed 3 bases from V and 4 bases from J; junction bases left unmatched: 14. The CDR3 runs to 17 residues. DNA of the CDR3: TGTGCCAGCAGCTTCGGGGGTGGCACGGGACAGCTCTATGGCTACACCTTC. This gives the protein CASSFGGGTGQLYGYTF. Full variable domain (missing parts from reference TRBV11-3 and TRBJ1-2): EAGVVQSPRYKIIEKKQPVAFWCNPISGHNTLYWYLQNLGQGPELLIRYENEEAVDDSQLPKDRFSAERLKGVDSTLKIQPAELGDSAVYLCASSFGGGTGQLYGYTFGSGTRLTVV.

This rearrangement joins TRBV11-3 to TRBJ1-3, with a possible D match to TRBD1 (5 bases). The V end was cut by 3 bases, the J end by 2 bases, with 14 bases between. Germline CDR1 reads SGHNT; CDR2 reads YENEEA. This CDR3 spans 16 amino acids. In DNA, the CDR3 is TGTGCCAGCAGCTTTGGGGGACGGTCGGCTGGAAACACCATATATTTT. Encoded protein: CASSFGGRSAGNTIYF. The full variable domain, with the rest looked up from reference TRBV11-3 and TRBJ1-3, is EAGVVQSPRYKIIEKKQPVAFWCNPISGHNTLYWYLQNLGQGPELLIRYENEEAVDDSQLPKDRFSAERLKGVDSTLKIQPAELGDSAVYLCASSFGGRSAGNTIYFGEGSWLTVV.

The chain links TRBV28 to TRBJ2-3; 14 positions match TRBD2. Germline CDR1 reads MDHEN; CDR2 reads SYDVKM. The CDR3 consists of 19 residues. V was pared by 8 bases and J by 4 bases, with 17 bases of the junction left unmatched. In DNA form, the CDR3 reads TGTGCCAGCCCTCTCATTCGGACTAGCGGGAGGAAATGCGCAGATACGCAGTATTTT. Its translation is CASPLIRTSGRKCADTQYF.

The rearrangement uses TRBV25-1 and TRBJ1-5, with 8 bases matching TRBD1. Germline-derived CDR1 and CDR2 are MGHDK and SYGVNS. The CDR3 consists of 13 residues. Germline trimming cut 8 bases from V and 6 bases from J; bases unmatched to any gene: 6. The CDR3 DNA reads TGTGCCAGCGGGGGGACAGGCCCTCAGCCCCAGCATTTT. Amino acid sequence: CASGGTGPQPQHF.

This clone showed up just a few times. This sequence joins TRBV28 and TRBJ2-1; D remains ambiguous. Germline V gene sequence: CDR1 MDHEN, CDR2 SYDVKM. Between the trimmed V and J ends, which lost 7 bases and 2 bases, there was a span of 12 bases. This CDR3 contains 14 residues. CDR3 DNA: TGTGCCAGCACCCGAAAGGCGCCCTACAATGAGCAGTTCTTC. Translation gives CASTRKAPYNEQFF.

The J gene is TRBJ2-2, the V gene TRBV6-8; D not resolved. This CDR3 has 15 amino acids. Germline V gene sequence: CDR1 MNHGY, CDR2 SAAAGT. With 5 bases removed from V and 0 bases from J, the gap between germline ends came to 10 bases. This CDR3 is CASSDRTTNTGELFF. The CDR3 DNA reads as TGTGCCAGCAGTGATAGGACGACGAACACCGGGGAGCTGTTTTTT.